In this sample, the clone carrying this TCR beta chain turned up many times. The data are from a study of human T cells and chemical hapten exposure. TCRdb redid the calling of the RACE reads with MiXCR, one entry per CDR3 protein. The sample consists of around 380,000 distinct CDR3 sequences, 4.5% to 7% of them appearing once. Time point meaning: pre-sensitization, week 0. Treatment meaning: therapeutic diphenylcyclopropenone sensitization with weekly scalp DPC. The sample was whole blood, taken in connection with sensitization to the hapten diphenylcyclopropenone (DPC). The clonotype was recovered from a woman between 18 and 29 years old with alopecia areata. Some clones in this sample may be carry-over from other donors' samples.

Written as DNA, the CDR3 is TGTGCCAGCTCACGTGGGACAGTCCAAGAGACCCAGTACTTC. Translated: CASSRGTVQETQYF. The genes are TRBV7-9 and TRBJ2-5; 7 bases are a match to TRBD1. Germline V gene data show CDR1 as SEHNR and CDR2 as FQNEAQ (reference sequence). This CDR3 spans 14 amino acids. The ends lost 8 bases at V and 1 base at J; junction bases unmatched: 7.